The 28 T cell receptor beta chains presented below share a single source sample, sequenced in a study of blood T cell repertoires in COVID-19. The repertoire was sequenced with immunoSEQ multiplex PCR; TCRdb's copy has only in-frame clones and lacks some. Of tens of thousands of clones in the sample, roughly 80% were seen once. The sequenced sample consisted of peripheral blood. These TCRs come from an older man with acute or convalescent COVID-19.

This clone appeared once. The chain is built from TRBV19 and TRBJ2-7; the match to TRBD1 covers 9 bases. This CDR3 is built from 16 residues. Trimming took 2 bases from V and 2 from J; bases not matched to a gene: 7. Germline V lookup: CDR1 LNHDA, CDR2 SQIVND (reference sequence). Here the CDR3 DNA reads TGTGCCAGTAGTATACCTCCGGGACAGGGCCCCTACGAGCAGTACTTC. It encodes CASSIPPGQGPYEQYF.

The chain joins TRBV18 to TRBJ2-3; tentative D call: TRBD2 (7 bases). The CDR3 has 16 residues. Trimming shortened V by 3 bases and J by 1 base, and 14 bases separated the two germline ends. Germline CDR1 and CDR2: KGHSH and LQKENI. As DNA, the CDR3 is TGTGCCAGCTCACCCTGGACTAGGGGGGGCACAGATACGCAGTATTTT. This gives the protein CASSPWTRGGTDTQYF. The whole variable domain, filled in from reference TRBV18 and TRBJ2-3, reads NAGVMQNPRHLVRRRGQEARLRCSPMKGHSHVYWYRQLPEEGLKFMVYLQKENIIDESGMPKERFSAEFPKEGPSILRIQQVVRGDSAAYFCASSPWTRGGTDTQYFGPGTRLTVL.

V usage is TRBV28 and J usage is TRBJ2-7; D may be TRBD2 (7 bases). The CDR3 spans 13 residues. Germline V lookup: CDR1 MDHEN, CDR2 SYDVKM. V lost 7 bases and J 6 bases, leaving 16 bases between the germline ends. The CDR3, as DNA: TGTGCCAGCACCCGGGGGGCTAGCGTCGAGCAGTACTTC. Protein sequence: CASTRGASVEQYF.

The CDR3 nucleotides read TGTGCCTGGAGTGTATCGCAGAACAATCAGCCCCAGCATTTT. Amino acids: CAWSVSQNNQPQHF. V is TRBV30 and J is TRBJ1-5; D remains unclear. CDR1 and CDR2 from the germline V gene are GTSNPN and SVGIG (reference sequence). The CDR3 length is 14 residues. V lost 0 bases and J lost 3, with 9 bases in between.

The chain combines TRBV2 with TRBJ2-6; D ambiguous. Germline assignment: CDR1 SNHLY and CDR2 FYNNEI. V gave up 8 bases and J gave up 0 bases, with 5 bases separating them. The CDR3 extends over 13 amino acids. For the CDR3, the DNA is TGTGCCAGCGGCGGCTCTGGGGCCAACGTCCTGACTTTC. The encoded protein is CASGGSGANVLTF.

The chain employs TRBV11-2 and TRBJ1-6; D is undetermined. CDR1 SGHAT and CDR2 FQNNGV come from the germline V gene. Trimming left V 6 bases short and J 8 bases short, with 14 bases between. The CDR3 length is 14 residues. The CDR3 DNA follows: TGTGCCAGCAGTTTTCGTGGTCCGGATTCACCCCTCCACTTT. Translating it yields CASSFRGPDSPLHF.

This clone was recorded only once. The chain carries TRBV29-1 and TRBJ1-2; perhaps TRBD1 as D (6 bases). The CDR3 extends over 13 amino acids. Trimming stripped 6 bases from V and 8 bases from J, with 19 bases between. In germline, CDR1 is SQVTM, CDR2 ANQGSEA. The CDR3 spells CSVLDSTATGYTF. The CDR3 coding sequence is TGCAGCGTCCTGGACAGTACCGCTACCGGCTACACCTTC.

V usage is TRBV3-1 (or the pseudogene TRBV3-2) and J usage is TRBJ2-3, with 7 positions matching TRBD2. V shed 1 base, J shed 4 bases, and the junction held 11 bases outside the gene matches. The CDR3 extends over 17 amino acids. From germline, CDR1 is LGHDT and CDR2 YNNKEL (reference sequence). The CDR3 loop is CASSQVGTSVNPDTQYF. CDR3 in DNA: TGTGCCAGCAGCCAAGTCGGAACTAGCGTTAACCCAGATACGCAGTATTTT.

CDR3 in amino acids: CASSAGRKSYEQYF. As DNA, the CDR3 is TGTGCCAGCAGTGCCGGGAGGAAATCCTACGAGCAGTACTTC. This chain links TRBV2 with TRBJ2-7, with 7 bases matching TRBD2. Trimming at V came to 4 bases and at J to 1 base, leaving 4 bases not matched to a gene. CDR3 length: 14 residues. The germline V gene has CDR1 SNHLY and CDR2 FYNNEI.

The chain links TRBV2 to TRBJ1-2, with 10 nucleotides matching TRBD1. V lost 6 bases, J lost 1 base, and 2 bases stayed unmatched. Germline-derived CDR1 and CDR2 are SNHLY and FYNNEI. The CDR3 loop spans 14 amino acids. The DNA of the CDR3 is TGTGCCAGCAGAAGGGACAGGGGTAACTATGGCTACACCTTC. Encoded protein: CASRRDRGNYGYTF.

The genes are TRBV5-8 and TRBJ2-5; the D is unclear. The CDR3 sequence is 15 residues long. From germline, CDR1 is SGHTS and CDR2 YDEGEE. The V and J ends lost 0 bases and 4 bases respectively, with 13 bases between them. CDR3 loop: CASSLASSFIETQYF. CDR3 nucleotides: TGTGCCAGCAGCTTGGCGAGTAGCTTCATAGAGACCCAGTACTTC. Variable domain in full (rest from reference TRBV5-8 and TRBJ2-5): EAGVTQSPTHLIKTRGQQATLRCSPISGHTSVYWYQQALGLGLQFLLWYDEGEERNRGNFPPRFSGRQFPNYSSELNVNALELEDSALYLCASSLASSFIETQYFGPGTRLLVL.

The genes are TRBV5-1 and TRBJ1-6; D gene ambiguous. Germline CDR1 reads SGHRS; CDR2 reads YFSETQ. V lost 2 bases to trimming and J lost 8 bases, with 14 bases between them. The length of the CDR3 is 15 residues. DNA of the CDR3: TGCGCCAGCAGCTTATGGGGTGGGGAGGATTCACCCCTCCACTTT. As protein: CASSLWGGEDSPLHF.

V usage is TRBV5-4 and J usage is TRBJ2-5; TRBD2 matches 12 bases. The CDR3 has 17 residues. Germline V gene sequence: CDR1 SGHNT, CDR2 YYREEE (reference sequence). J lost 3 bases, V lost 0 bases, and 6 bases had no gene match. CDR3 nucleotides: TGTGCCAGCAGCTTGGGAAGCCGACTAGCGGGAGAAGAGACCCAGTACTTC. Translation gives CASSLGSRLAGEETQYF.

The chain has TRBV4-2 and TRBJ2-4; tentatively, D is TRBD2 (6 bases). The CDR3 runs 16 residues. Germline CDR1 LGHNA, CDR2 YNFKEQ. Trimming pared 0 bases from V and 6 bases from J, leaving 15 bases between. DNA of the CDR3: TGTGCCAGCAGCCAAGAAAGGGCAGGAGGGCGAAACATTCAGTACTTC. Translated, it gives CASSQERAGGRNIQYF.

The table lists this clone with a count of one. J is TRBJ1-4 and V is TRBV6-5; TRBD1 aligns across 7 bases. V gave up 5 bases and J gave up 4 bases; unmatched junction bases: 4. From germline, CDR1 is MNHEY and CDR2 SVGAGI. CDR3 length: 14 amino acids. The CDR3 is CASSQGGYNEKLFF. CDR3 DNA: TGTGCCAGCAGTCAGGGGGGATATAATGAAAAACTGTTTTTT.

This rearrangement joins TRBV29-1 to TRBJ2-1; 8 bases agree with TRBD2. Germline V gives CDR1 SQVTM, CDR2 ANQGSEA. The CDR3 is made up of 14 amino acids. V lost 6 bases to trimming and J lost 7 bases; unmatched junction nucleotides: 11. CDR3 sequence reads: CSVATGLVTNEQFF. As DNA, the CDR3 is TGCAGCGTCGCCACGGGACTAGTTACAAATGAGCAGTTCTTC.

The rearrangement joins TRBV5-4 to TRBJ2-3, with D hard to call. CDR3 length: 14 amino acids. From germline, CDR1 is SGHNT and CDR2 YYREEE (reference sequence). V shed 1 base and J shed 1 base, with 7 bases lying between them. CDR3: CASSLSFRTDTQYF. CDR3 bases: TGTGCCAGCAGCTTGTCGTTTCGCACAGATACGCAGTATTTT.

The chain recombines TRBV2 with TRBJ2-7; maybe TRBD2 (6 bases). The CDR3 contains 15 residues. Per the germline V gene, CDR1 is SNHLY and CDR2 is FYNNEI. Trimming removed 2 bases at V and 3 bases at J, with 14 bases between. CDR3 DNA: TGTGCCAGCAGTGAACAGGGACTTCCCCTCTACGAGCAGTACTTC. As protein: CASSEQGLPLYEQYF.

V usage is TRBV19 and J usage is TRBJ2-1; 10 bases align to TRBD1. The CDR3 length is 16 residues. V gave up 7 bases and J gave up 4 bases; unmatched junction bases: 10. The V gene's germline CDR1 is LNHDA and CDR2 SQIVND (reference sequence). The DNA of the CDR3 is TGTGCCAGTAAGGGCCCCGGGACAGGGGTATACAATGAGCAGTTCTTC. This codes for CASKGPGTGVYNEQFF.

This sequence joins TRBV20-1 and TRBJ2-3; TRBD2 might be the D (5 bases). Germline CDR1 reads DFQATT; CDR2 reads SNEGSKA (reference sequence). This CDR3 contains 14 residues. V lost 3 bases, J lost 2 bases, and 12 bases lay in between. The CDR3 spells CSASKASTTDTQYF. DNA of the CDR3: TGCAGTGCTAGTAAAGCTAGCACCACAGATACGCAGTATTTT.

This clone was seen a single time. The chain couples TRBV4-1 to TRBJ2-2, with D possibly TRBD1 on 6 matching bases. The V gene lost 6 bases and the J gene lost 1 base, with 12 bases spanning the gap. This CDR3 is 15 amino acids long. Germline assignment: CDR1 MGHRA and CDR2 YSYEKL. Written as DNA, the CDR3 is TGCGCCAGCAGGCGACAGGTGGGGAACACCGGGGAGCTGTTTTTT. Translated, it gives CASRRQVGNTGELFF.

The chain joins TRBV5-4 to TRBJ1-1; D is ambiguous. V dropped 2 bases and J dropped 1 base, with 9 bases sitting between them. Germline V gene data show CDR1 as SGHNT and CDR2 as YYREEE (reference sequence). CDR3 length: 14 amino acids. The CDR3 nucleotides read TGTGCCAGCAGCTTCCTCACTGAGAACACTGAAGCTTTCTTT. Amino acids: CASSFLTENTEAFF.

Here the CDR3 DNA reads TGCAGTGCTAGTGGGACAGGGTTCGAGCAGTACTTC. Protein: CSASGTGFEQYF. The J gene is TRBJ2-7, the V gene TRBV20-1; 9 bases agree with TRBD1. V was pared by 3 bases and J by 6 bases, with 3 bases of the junction left unmatched. Germline V gene lookup returns CDR1 DFQATT and CDR2 SNEGSKA (reference sequence). CDR3 length: 12 residues.

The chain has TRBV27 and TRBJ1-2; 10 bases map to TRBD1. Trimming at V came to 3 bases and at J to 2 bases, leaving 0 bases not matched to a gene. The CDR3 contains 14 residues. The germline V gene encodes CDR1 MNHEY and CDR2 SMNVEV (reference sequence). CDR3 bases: TGTGCCAGCAGTTTGGGACAGGGGAACTATGGCTACACCTTC. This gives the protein CASSLGQGNYGYTF.

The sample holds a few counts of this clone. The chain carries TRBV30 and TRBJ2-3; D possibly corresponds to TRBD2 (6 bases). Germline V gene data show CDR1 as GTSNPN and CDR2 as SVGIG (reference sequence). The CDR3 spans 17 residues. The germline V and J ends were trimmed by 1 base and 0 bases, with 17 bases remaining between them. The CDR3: CAWSGEDGDVSTDTQYF. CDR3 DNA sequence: TGTGCCTGGAGTGGGGAGGATGGCGATGTGAGCACAGATACGCAGTATTTT.

The CDR3 coding sequence is TGTGCCAGCAGCTTAACCCTTGGGCTGGAAGCTTTCTTT. It is translated as CASSLTLGLEAFF. The chain links TRBV7-3 to TRBJ1-1; D uncertain. The CDR3 length is 13 residues. Germline V gives CDR1 SGHTA, CDR2 FQGTGA. V gave up 0 bases and J gave up 8 bases, with 10 bases separating them.

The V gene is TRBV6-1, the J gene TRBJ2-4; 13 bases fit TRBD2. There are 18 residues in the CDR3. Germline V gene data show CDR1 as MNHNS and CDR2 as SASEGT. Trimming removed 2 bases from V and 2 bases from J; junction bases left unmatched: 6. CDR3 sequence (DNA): TGTGCCAGCAGTGAACAACCCGGGACTAGCGGGACCAAAAACATTCAGTACTTC. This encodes CASSEQPGTSGTKNIQYF.

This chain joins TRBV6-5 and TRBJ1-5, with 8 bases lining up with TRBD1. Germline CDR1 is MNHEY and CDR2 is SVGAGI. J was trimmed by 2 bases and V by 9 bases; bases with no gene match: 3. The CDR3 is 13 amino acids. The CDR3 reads CASLDRGNQPQHF. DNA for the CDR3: TGTGCCAGTCTGGACAGGGGCAATCAGCCCCAGCATTTT.